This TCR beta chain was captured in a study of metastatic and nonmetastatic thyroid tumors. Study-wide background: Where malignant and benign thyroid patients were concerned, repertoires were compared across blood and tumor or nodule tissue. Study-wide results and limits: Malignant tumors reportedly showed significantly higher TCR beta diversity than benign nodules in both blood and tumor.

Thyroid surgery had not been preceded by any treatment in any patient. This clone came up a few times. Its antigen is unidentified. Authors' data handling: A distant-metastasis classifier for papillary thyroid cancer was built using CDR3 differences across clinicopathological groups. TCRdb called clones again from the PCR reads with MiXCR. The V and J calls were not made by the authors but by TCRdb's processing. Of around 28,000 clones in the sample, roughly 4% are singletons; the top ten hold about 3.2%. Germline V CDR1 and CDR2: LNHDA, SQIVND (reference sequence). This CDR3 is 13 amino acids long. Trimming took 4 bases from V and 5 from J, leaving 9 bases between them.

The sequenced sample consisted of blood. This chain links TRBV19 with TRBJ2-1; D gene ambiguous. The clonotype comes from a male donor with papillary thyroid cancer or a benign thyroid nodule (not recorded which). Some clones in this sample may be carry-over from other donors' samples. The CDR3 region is CASSTWHHNEQFF. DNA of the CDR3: TGTGCCAGTAGTACATGGCACCACAATGAGCAGTTCTTC.